Listed below are T cell receptor beta chains from one sample, sequenced in a study of cytotoxic CD8 clonotypes in ibrutinib-treated CLL. TCRdb's copy holds only in-frame clones and misses some; the assay was immunoSEQ multiplex PCR. This sample has approximately 60,000 clones, with roughly 58% found just once. Sequenced material: PBMCs, taken at disease progression, from a patient treated with ibrutinib. All receptors derive from a human donor with chronic lymphocytic leukemia. Both conserved end residues are part of each CDR3. A D gene is named only where the DNA matches it firmly. Size is omitted from some rows. Given values are once, few, many or a class for expanded clones.

d_call	clone_size	v_call	j_call	cdr3_nt	cdr3_aa
TRBD2	NA	TRBV27	TRBJ2-2	TGTGCCAGCAGAAGCGGGAGGACTACCGGGGAGCTGTTTTTT	CASRSGRTTGELFF
TRBD2	NA	TRBV5-1	TRBJ2-1	TGCGCCAGCAGTACTGGAGCGGGAGGGTACAATGAGCAGTTCTTC	CASSTGAGGYNEQFF
NA	NA	TRBV5-1	TRBJ1-1	TGCGCCAGCAGACTCGACAGTCTCACTGAAGCTTTCTTT	CASRLDSLTEAFF
TRBD2	NA	TRBV5-6	TRBJ2-5	TGTGCCAGCAGCTTCGGGACTAGCGGGGGGGCAAAGACCCAGTACTTC	CASSFGTSGGAKTQYF
TRBD1	few	TRBV7-8	TRBJ2-1	TGTGCCAGCAGCTACTATGGACAGGGGCGCCACAATGAGCAGTTCTTC	CASSYYGQGRHNEQFF
NA	NA	TRBV2	TRBJ1-1	TGTGCCAGCAGTGTTGAGCCGAACACTGAAGCTTTCTTT	CASSVEPNTEAFF
TRBD1	NA	TRBV19	TRBJ2-7	TGTGCCAGTAGTATCCCTGGACAGGGAGGTGGGGAGCAGTACTTC	CASSIPGQGGGEQYF
NA	NA	TRBV5-6	TRBJ1-2	TGTGCCAGCAGCTTGGAAGTTTCGCTAGCCGGCTACACCTTC	CASSLEVSLAGYTF
NA	NA	TRBV5-6	TRBJ1-2	TGTGCCAGCAGCTTATCCAGGGGTCCCTATGGCTACACCTTC	CASSLSRGPYGYTF
NA	NA	TRBV7-6	TRBJ2-3	TGTGCCAGCAGCTTAGGTCGGGCAGATACGCAGTATTTT	CASSLGRADTQYF
NA	NA	TRBV29-1	TRBJ2-7	TGCAGCGTTTCAGCTCCCTACGAGCAGTACTTC	CSVSAPYEQYF
TRBD1	NA	TRBV19	TRBJ2-7	TGTGCCAGTTCTCGGACAGGGGTCTACGAGCAGTACTTC	CASSRTGVYEQYF
NA	many	TRBV19	TRBJ1-3	TGTGCCAGTAGTATAGGTACAGGGTCCGGAAACACCATATATTTT	CASSIGTGSGNTIYF
TRBD2	NA	TRBV13	TRBJ2-2	TGTGCCAGCCGACTAGCGGGAGAGGGGAGGGAGCTGTTTTTT	CASRLAGEGRELFF
NA	NA	TRBV7-2	TRBJ1-4	TGTGCCAGCAGCCCTACCGGTTCCCGCGGGGGTGAAAAACTGTTTTTT	CASSPTGSRGGEKLFF
NA	few	TRBV30	TRBJ2-2	TGTGCCTGGGCGGGACTGCCCGGGGAGCTGTTTTTT	CAWAGLPGELFF
NA	few	TRBV7-2	TRBJ1-1	TGTGCCAGCAGCTCGGACAGAAACACTGAAGCTTTCTTT	CASSSDRNTEAFF
NA	once	TRBV5-6	TRBJ2-7	TGTGCCAGCAGCTTGAGGGGGAAGGTCTACGAGCAGTACTTC	CASSLRGKVYEQYF
TRBD1	NA	TRBV2	TRBJ2-7	TGTGCCAGCTCCGGGACAGGAGGCCTGGGGGGTTACGAGCAGTACTTC	CASSGTGGLGGYEQYF
TRBD1	NA	TRBV7-8	TRBJ1-3	TGTGCCAGCAGCCAACACAGGGGTAGAAACACCATATATTTT	CASSQHRGRNTIYF
NA	NA	TRBV27	TRBJ1-1	TGTGCCAGCAGTTTAGGGGAGGGCACTGAAGCTTTCTTT	CASSLGEGTEAFF
NA	NA	TRBV19	TRBJ2-2	TGTGCCAGTAGTATAGGGCAAAACACCGGGGAGCTGTTTTTT	CASSIGQNTGELFF
TRBD1	NA	TRBV7-2	TRBJ2-7	TGTGCCAGCAGCCCACGGGACAGACTCTACGAGCAGTACTTC	CASSPRDRLYEQYF
NA	NA	TRBV9	TRBJ1-1	TGTGCCAGCAGCGTAGCTGGGGTCGGTGAAGCTTTCTTT	CASSVAGVGEAFF
TRBD1	few	TRBV19	TRBJ2-2	TGTGCCAGTAGTATAGATAGGGGACAGTCGGTTCGCACCGGGGAGCTGTTTTTT	CASSIDRGQSVRTGELFF
NA	many	TRBV2	TRBJ1-1	TGTGCCAGCAGTTTAACGGTCAGGACAGCGAACACTGAAGCTTTCTTT	CASSLTVRTANTEAFF